This paragraph covers one T cell receptor beta chain sequence. What it binds is unknown. One junction end disagrees with the germline gene, perhaps due to a read error. These data belong to a study of response to subunit inactivated influenza vaccine. CDR1 and CDR2 (germline): DFQATT, SNEGSKA (reference sequence). The CDR3 extends over 11 amino acids. General study points: The authors proposed limited new T cell recruitment per seasonal influenza vaccination.

TCRdb processed the RT-PCR reads anew with MiXCR; each CDR3 protein has one entry. The sample has 500,000 to 550,000 distinct CDR3 sequences, approximately 7.3% seen once. This receptor was identified in a man aged 50 to 69 who received an inactivated influenza vaccine. This chain uses TRBV20-1 with TRBJ1-2; tentatively, D is TRBD1 (5 bases). Sample: PBMCs from blood, taken around 25 months after vaccination. CDR3 residues: CSARRPPGDYF. In DNA form, the CDR3 reads TGCAGTGCTAGAAGACCTCCGGGGGATTACTTC.